The 7 T cell receptor beta chains below all came from one sample that was sequenced in a study of breast tumors, draining lymph nodes, adjacent tissues. From the multiplex PCR reads, TCRdb called clonotypes with MiXCR, one entry per CDR3 protein. The table shows more than 80,000 distinct CDR3 sequences, with around 30% occurring only once. Samples came from axillary lymph nodes draining the breast cancer. Sequencing was performed on axillary lymph node tissue. The receptors shown here come from a female donor with breast cancer. Some clones in this sample may be carry-over from other donors' samples.

This clonotype was counted many times. V and J are TRBV19 and TRBJ1-6, with 8 nucleotides matching TRBD1. Germline V lookup: CDR1 LNHDA, CDR2 SQIVND (reference sequence). The CDR3 length is 18 residues. J was trimmed by 7 bases and V by 1 base; bases with no gene match: 12. The CDR3 DNA reads TGTGCCAGTAGTATAGGCCTCATATCCGGGACAGGAAATTCACCCCTCCACTTT. Its translation is CASSIGLISGTGNSPLHF.

This clonotype has at least ten counts. The V gene is TRBV7-9, the J gene TRBJ2-2; D possibly corresponds to TRBD1 (5 bases). Germline values: CDR1 SEHNR, CDR2 FQNEAQ (reference sequence). This CDR3 is 15 amino acids long. Trimming shortened V by 1 base and J by 1 base, and 7 bases separated the two germline ends. DNA for the CDR3: TGTGCCAGCAGCTTAGAGGGGCAGAACACCGGGGAGCTGTTTTTT. Protein product: CASSLEGQNTGELFF. The whole variable domain, filled in from reference TRBV7-9 and TRBJ2-2, reads DTGVSQNPRHKITKRGQNVTFRCDPISEHNRLYWYRQTLGQGPEFLTYFQNEAQLEKSRLLSDRFSAERPKGSFSTLEIQRTEQGDSAMYLCASSLEGQNTGELFFGEGSRLTVL.

At least ten counts were recorded for this clonotype. V usage is TRBV12-3 or TRBV12-4 and J usage is TRBJ2-5, with no clear D. V gave up 6 bases and J gave up 5 bases, with 19 bases separating them. The CDR3 runs 15 residues. The CDR3 reads CASSRDSSVGETQYF. The CDR3 nucleotides read TGTGCCAGCAGCCGCGACTCCTCAGTGGGGGAGACCCAGTACTTC.

In this sample, this clonotype turned up many times. The rearrangement links TRBV28 to TRBJ2-1; D is possibly TRBD1 (5 bases). Per germline, CDR1 MDHEN and CDR2 SYDVKM. CDR3 length: 12 residues. Trimming removed 6 bases from V and 8 bases from J, with 11 bases in between. CDR3 in amino acids: CASSPPGHEQFF. For the CDR3, the DNA is TGTGCCAGCAGCCCCCCAGGGCATGAGCAGTTCTTC.

With regard to this clonotype: The germline gene is not matched at one end of the junction; a read error may be the cause. The chain carries TRBV5-1 and TRBJ1-1, with D hard to call. Per germline, CDR1 SGHRS and CDR2 YFSETQ. The CDR3 covers 14 residues. The CDR3 nucleotides are TGCGTCAGCAGCTCGTCTCTTAAGAACACTGAAGCTTTCTTT. Translation gives CVSSSSLKNTEAFF.

This clonotype has ten or more counts. The chain is built from TRBV7-9 and TRBJ2-3; unclear D gene. The CDR3 consists of 15 residues. The V gene's germline CDR1 is SEHNR and CDR2 FQNEAQ (reference sequence). Trimming cost V 1 base and J 0 bases, with 8 bases left between them. CDR3 sequence (DNA): TGTGCCAGCAGCTTAGATAGGAAAAGCACAGATACGCAGTATTTT. It yields the protein CASSLDRKSTDTQYF.

This clonotype was detected a few times. The gene calls are TRBV6-2 or TRBV6-3 and TRBJ1-1; D might be TRBD1 (6 bases). Germline V gene data show CDR1 as MNHEY and CDR2 as SVGEGT. CDR3 size: 10 residues. V was pared by 8 bases and J by 7 bases, with 8 bases between. CDR3 coding DNA: TGTGCCAGCCGGGACAATGAAGCTTTCTTT. Translation: CASRDNEAFF.